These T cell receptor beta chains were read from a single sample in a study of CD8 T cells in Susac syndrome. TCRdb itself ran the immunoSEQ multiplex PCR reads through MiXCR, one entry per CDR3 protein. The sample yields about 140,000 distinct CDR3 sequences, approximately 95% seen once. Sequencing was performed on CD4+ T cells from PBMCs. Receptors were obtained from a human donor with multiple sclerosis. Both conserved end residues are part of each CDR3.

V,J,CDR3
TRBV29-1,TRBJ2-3,CSVRRLGPTDTQYF
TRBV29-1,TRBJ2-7,CSAREPQGGQYF
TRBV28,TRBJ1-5,CASSPTGQPQHF
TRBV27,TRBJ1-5,CASRIGQGSNQPQHF
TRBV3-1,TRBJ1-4,CASSRYGGMANEKLFF
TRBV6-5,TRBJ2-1,CASSYGTRYNEQFF
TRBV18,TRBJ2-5,CASSPLRRAGGLAAKTQYF
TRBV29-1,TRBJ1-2,CSVGSPFKANYGYTF
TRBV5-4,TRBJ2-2,CASSPRDAGANTGELFF
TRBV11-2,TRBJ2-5,CASSLAEGSKTQYF
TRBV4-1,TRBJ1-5,CASSPGTDFNQPQHF
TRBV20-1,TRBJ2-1,CSARDPLFSEQFF
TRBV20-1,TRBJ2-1,CSAGIGLAGGNEQFF
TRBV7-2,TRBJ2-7,CASSSTRQGRFYEQYF
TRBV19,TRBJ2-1,CASTDGKWNEQFF
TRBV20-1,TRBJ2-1,CSASGQGFYNEQFF
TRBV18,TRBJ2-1,CASSPPNRALDNEQFF
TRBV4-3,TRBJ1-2,CASSRLQGNYGYTF
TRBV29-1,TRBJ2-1,CSVEGVGGSSYNEQFF
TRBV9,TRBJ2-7,CASSVDLAATYEQYF
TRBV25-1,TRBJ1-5,CASAEFGGSQHF
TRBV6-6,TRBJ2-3,CASSYQGSRTDTQYF
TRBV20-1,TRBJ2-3,CSARNRLASDTQYF
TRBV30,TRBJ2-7,CAWSVGASFYEQYF
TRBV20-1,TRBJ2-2,CSAPGHGGHTGELFF
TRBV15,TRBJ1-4,CATSRAGTVNEKLFF
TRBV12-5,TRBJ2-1,CASGLVRGSYNEQFF
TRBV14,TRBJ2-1,CASSPSGGAAIEQFF
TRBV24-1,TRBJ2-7,CATARTVMRQYEQYF
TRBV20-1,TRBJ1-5,CSAGDQGVGQPQHF
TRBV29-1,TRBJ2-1,CSVEIPNRGVNEQFF
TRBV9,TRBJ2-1,CASSVGLAGGLNEQFF
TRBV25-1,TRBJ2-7,CASSDGTGFFSYEQYF
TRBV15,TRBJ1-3,CATSVRQGDTIYF
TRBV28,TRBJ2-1,CASGPASYNEQFF
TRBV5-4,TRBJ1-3,CASSRSGGSSGNTIYF
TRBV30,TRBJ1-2,CAWSGQGYTF
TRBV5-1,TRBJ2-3,CASSLGSMADTQYF
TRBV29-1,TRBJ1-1,CSGGQPTEAFF
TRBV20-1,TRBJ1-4,CSAGTPTNEKLFF
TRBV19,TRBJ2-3,CASSRLSATDTQYF
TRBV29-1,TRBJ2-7,CSARDTIYEQYF
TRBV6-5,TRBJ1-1,CASSPPPGNTEAFF
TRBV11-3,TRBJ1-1,CASSFQGGEAFF
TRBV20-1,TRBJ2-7,CSAISSGKYEQYF
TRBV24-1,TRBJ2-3,CATSDLVDTQYF